Following are 4 T cell receptor beta chains from one sample sequenced in a study of graft-versus-host responses after intestinal transplantation. The table came from immunoSEQ multiplex PCR; TCRdb's copy has only in-frame clones and leaves some out. The table records roughly 80,000 clones, over 75% of them present only once. These receptors' antigens are unknown. The sample was unstimulated CD8+ T cells sorted from spleen or lymph node cells, taken before transplant. All receptors derive from a human donor who was the organ donor for an intestinal transplant.

The chain combines TRBV7-2 with TRBJ2-7, with TRBD1 matching 8 bases. Germline V CDR1 and CDR2: SGHTA, FQGNSA. The CDR3 runs to 16 residues. V shed 6 bases and J 2 bases; nucleotides not matched to a gene: 12. Here the CDR3 reads CASRDRVYLGTYEQYF. The CDR3 nucleotides are TGTGCCAGCAGGGACAGGGTGTATCTGGGAACCTACGAGCAGTACTTC.

The chain joins TRBV9 to TRBJ1-2; D may be TRBD1 (6 bases). Trimming left V 4 bases short and J 7 bases short, with 17 bases between. This CDR3 spans 14 amino acids. Looked up from germline, CDR1 is SGDLS and CDR2 is YYNGEE. CDR3 sequence: CASSSRQVTSGYTF. In DNA, the CDR3 is TGTGCCAGCAGCTCCCGACAGGTCACTTCTGGCTACACCTTC.

This clone was seen once. The chain uses TRBV11-2 and TRBJ2-7; the D call may be TRBD1 or TRBD2 (5 bases each). Germline CDR1 is SGHAT and CDR2 is FQNNGV. The CDR3 sequence is 13 residues long. V shed 5 bases and J shed 0 bases, with 8 bases lying between them. CDR3 bases: TGTGCCAGCAGCCCCGGGACCTCCTACGAGCAGTACTTC. It encodes CASSPGTSYEQYF.

The V call is TRBV4-1, the J call TRBJ1-1; 7 positions agree with TRBD1. This CDR3 has 13 residues. The germline V gene encodes CDR1 MGHRA and CDR2 YSYEKL. With 5 bases clipped from V and 4 bases from J, the junction kept 4 bases outside the gene matches. In nucleotides, the CDR3 is TGCGCCAGCAGCAAAGGGGGCGTCACTGAAGCTTTCTTT. Its translation is CASSKGGVTEAFF.